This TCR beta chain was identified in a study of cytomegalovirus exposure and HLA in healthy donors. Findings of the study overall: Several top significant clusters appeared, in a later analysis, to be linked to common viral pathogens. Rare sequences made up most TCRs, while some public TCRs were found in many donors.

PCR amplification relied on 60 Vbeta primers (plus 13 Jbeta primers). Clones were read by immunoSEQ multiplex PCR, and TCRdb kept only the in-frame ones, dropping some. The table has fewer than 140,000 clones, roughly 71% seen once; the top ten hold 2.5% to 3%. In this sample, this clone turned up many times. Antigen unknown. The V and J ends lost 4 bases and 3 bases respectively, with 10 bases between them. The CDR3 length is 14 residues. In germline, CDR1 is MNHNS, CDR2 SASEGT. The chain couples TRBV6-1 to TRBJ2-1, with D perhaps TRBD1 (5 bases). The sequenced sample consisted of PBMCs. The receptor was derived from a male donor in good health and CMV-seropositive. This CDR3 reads CASSAGYVYNEQFF. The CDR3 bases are TGTGCCAGCAGTGCAGGGTATGTCTACAATGAGCAGTTCTTC.